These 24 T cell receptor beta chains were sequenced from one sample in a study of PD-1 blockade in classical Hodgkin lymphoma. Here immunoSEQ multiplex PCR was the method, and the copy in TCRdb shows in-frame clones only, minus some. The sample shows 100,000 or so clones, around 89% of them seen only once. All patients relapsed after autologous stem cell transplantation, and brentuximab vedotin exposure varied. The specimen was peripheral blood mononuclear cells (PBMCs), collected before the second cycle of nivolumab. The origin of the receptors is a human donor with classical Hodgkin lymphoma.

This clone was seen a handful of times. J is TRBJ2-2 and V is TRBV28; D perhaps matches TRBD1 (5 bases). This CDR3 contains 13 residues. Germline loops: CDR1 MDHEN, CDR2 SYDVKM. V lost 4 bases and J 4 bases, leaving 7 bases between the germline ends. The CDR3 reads CASSSRVTGELFF. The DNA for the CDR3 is TGTGCCAGCAGTTCCAGGGTCACCGGGGAGCTGTTTTTT.

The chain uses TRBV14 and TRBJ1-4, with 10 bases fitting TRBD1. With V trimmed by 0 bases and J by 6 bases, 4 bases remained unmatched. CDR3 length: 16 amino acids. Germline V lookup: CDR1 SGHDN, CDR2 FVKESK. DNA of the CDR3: TGTGCCAGCAGCCAAGAGTTGGGACAGGGGTATGAAAAACTGTTTTTT. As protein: CASSQELGQGYEKLFF.

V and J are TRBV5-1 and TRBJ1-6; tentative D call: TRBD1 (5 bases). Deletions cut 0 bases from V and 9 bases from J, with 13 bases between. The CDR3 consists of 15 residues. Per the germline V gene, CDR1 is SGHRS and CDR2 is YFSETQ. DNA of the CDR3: TGCGCCAGCAGCTTGGGACAGTCCCTGCCTTCACCCCTCCACTTT. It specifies CASSLGQSLPSPLHF.

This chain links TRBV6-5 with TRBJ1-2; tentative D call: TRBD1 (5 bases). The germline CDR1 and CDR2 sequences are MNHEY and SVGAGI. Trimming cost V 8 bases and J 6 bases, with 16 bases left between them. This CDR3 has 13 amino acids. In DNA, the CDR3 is TGTGCCAGCCTTCGCGGGACCCTCGATGGCTACACCTTC. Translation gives CASLRGTLDGYTF.

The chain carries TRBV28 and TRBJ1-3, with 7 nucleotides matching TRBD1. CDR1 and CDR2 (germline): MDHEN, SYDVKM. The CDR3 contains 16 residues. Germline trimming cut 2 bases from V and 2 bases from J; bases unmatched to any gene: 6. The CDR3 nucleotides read TGTGCCAGCAGTTTACCCTTCGGGACAGCTGGAAACACCATATATTTT. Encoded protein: CASSLPFGTAGNTIYF.

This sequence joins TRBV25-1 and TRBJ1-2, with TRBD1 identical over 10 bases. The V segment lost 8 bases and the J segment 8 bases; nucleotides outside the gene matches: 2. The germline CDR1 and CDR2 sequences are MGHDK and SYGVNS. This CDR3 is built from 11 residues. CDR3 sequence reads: CASGTGEGYTF. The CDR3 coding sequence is TGTGCCAGCGGGACAGGGGAAGGCTACACCTTC.

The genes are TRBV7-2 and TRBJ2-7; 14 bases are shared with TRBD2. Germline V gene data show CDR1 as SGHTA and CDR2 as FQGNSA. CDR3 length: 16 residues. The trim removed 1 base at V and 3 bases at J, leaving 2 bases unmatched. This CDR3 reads CASSLEGTSGGYEQYF. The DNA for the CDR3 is TGTGCCAGCAGCTTAGAGGGGACTAGCGGGGGCTACGAGCAGTACTTC.

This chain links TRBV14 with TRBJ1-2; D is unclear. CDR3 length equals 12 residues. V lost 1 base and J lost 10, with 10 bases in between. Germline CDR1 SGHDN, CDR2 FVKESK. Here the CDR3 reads CASSQGLIHYTF. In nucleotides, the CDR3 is TGTGCCAGCAGCCAAGGTCTAATCCACTACACCTTC.

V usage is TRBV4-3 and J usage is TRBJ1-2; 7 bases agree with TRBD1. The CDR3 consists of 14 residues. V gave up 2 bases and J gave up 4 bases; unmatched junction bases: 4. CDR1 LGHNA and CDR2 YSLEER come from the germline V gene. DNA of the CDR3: TGCGCCAGCAGCCAAAACAGGGGAGGCTATGGCTACACCTTC. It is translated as CASSQNRGGYGYTF.

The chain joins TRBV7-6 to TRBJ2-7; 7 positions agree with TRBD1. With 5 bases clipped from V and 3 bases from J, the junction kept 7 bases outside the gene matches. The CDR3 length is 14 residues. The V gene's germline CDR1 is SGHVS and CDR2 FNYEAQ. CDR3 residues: CASSRGTELYEQYF. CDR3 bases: TGTGCCAGCAGCCGAGGGACAGAGCTCTACGAGCAGTACTTC.

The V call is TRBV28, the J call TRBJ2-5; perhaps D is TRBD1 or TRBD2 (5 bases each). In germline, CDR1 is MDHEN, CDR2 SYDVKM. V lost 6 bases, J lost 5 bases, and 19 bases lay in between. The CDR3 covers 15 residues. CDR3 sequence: CASSSPGQPKETQYF. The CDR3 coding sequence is TGTGCCAGCAGCTCCCCGGGGCAGCCAAAGGAGACCCAGTACTTC. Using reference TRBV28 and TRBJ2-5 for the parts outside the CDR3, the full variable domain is DVKVTQSSRYLVKRTGEKVFLECVQDMDHENMFWYRQDPGLGLRLIYFSYDVKMKEKGDIPEGYSVSREKKERFSLILESASTNQTSMYLCASSSPGQPKETQYFGPGTRLLVL.

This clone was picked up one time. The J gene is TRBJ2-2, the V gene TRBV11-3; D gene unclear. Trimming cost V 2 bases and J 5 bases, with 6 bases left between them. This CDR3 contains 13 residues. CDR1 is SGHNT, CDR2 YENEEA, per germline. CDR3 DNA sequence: TGTGCCAGCAGCTTAAGCCGGACCGGGGAGCTGTTTTTT. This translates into CASSLSRTGELFF.

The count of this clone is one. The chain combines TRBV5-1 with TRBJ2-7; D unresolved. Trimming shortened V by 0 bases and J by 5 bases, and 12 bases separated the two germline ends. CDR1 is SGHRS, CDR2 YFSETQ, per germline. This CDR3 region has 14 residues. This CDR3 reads CASSLAVAIDEQYF. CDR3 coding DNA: TGCGCCAGCAGCTTGGCGGTAGCCATTGACGAGCAGTACTTC.

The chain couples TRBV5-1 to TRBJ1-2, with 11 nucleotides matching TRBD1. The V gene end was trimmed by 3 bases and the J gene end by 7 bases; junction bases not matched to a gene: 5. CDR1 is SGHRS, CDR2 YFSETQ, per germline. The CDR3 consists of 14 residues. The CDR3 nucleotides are TGCGCCAGCAGCTGGGCGGACAGGGGGCTTGGCTACACCTTC. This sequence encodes CASSWADRGLGYTF.

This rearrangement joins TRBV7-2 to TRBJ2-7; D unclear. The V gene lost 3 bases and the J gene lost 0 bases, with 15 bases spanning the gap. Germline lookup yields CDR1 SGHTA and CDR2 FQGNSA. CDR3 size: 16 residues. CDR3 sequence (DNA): TGTGCCAGCAGCTTCAGCTCCGGAACCTCCTCCTACGAGCAGTACTTC. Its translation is CASSFSSGTSSYEQYF.

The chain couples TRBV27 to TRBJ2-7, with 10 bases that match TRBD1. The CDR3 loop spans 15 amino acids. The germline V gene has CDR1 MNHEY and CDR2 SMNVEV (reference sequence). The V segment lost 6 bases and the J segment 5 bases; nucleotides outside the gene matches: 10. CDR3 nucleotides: TGTGCCAGCAGACCCCCAGGGACAGGGGAGGACGAGCAGTACTTC. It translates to CASRPPGTGEDEQYF.

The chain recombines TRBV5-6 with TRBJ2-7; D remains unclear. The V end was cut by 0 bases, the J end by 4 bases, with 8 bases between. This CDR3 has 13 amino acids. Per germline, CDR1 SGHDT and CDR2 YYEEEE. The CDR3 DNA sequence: TGTGCCAGCAGCTTGGTGCCAACATACGAGCAGTACTTC. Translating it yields CASSLVPTYEQYF.

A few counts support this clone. As DNA, the CDR3 is TGTGCCAGCAGTTACCAGACAGGTGCACGTTCACCCCTCCACTTT. Translated: CASSYQTGARSPLHF. The rearrangement uses TRBV6-6 and TRBJ1-6; D may be TRBD1 (6 bases). The V end lost 2 bases, the J end lost 9 bases, and 14 bases lay between the germline ends. Germline lookup yields CDR1 MNHNY and CDR2 SVGAGI (reference sequence). The CDR3 spans 15 residues.

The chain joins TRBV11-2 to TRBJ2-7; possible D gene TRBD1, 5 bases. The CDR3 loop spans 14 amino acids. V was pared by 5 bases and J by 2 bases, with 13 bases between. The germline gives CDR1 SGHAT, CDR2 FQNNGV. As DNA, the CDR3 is TGTGCCAGCAGCCTTAGACAGATTACCTACGAGCAGTACTTC. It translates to CASSLRQITYEQYF.

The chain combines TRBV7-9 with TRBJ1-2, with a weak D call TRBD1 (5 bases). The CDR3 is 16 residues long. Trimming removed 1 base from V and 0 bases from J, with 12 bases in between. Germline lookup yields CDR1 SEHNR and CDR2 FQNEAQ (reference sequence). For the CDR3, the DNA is TGTGCCAGCAGCTTAGTTATGGAGGGGCCTAACTATGGCTACACCTTC. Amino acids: CASSLVMEGPNYGYTF.

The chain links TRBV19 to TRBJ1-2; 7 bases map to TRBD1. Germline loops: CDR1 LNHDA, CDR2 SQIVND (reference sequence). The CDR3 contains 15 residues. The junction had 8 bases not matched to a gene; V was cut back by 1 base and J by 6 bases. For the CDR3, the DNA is TGTGCCAGTAGTATAGTTAGCAAGGGGGCAGATGGCTACACCTTC. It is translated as CASSIVSKGADGYTF. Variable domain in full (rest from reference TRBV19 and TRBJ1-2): DGGITQSPKYLFRKEGQNVTLSCEQNLNHDAMYWYRQDPGQGLRLIYYSQIVNDFQKGDIAEGYSVSREKKESFPLTVTSAQKNPTAFYLCASSIVSKGADGYTFGSGTRLTVV.

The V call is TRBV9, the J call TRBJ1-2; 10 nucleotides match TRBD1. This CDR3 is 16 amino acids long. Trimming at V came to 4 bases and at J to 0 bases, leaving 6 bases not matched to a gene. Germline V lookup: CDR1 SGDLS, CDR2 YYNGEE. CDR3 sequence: CASSHSDRGPNYGYTF. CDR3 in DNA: TGTGCCAGCAGCCATTCAGACAGGGGGCCTAACTATGGCTACACCTTC.

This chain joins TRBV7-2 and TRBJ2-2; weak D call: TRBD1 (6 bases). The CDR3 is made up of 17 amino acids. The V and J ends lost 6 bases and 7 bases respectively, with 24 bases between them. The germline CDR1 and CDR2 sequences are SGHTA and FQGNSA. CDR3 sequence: CASSRSGSGAQSGELFF. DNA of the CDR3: TGTGCCAGCAGTCGATCAGGTTCAGGGGCGCAGAGCGGGGAGCTGTTTTTT.

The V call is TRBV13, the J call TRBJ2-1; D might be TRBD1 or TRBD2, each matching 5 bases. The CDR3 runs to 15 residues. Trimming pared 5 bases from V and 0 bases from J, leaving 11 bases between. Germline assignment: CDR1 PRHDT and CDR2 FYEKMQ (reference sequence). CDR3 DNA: TGTGCCAGCAGCCGGGACGGTTCCTCCTACAATGAGCAGTTCTTC. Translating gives CASSRDGSSYNEQFF.